The T cell receptor beta chain under discussion was sequenced for a study of shared clonotypes between healthy human individuals. Study-level findings and limits: Shared clonotypes: about 5.3% naive CD4, 3.5% to 4% naive CD8, about 2.5% memory CD4, 0.4% to 0.45% memory CD8. Sorted-subset samples were not fully sequenced, rarefaction indicated.

In germline, CDR1 is SGHRS, CDR2 YFSETQ. The CDR3 has 15 residues. Trimming removed 4 bases from V and 0 bases from J; junction bases left unmatched: 5. This clone was seen a single time. What it binds is not known. Once extracted for a subset, genomic DNA was divided evenly among several immunoSEQ plates. The repertoire was sequenced with immunoSEQ multiplex PCR; TCRdb's copy has only in-frame clones and lacks some. This table holds about 1 million clones, about 75% found once. Input material: memory CD4+ T cells sorted from blood. Subset meaning: CD45RA-negative fraction. The chain recombines TRBV5-1 with TRBJ2-3; 7 positions match TRBD2. This TCR derives from a man aged 18 to 30 in good health. The CDR3 DNA follows: TGCGCCAGCAGCCCAGCGGGGACTAGCACAGATACGCAGTATTTT. Translation gives CASSPAGTSTDTQYF.